One and the same sample provided the 27 T cell receptor beta chains below, sequenced in a study of blood T cell repertoires in COVID-19 (TCRdb year 2020). Library prep was done by the immunoSEQ multiplex PCR assay. Here the immuneACCESS table is served through TCRdb, limited to in-frame sequences with V and J called. Missing clones are a known gap in these copies; in checked studies unresolved V genes cover under half, and the rest lacks a known reason. Within this sample are under 150,000 clones, with about 85% of them counted one time only. The ten largest account for 6.2% of the sample. The sample comprised PBMCs or T cells enriched from blood (not recorded which). These receptors all come from a woman aged 40-49 years who had recovered from COVID-19.

J is TRBJ2-7 and V is TRBV4-1; 7 bases fit TRBD1. The CDR3 is 14 residues long. The germline gives CDR1 MGHRA, CDR2 YSYEKL. Unmatched junction bases numbered 1, after V lost 0 bases and J lost 2 bases. The CDR3 nucleotides read TGCGCCAGCAGCCAAGATGGGACAGCCTACGAGCAGTACTTC. It codes for CASSQDGTAYEQYF.

V gene TRBV19 combines with J gene TRBJ2-5; 9 bases are a match to TRBD2. After removal of 5 bases from V and 2 bases from J, the junction contained 9 bases not matched to a gene. CDR1 LNHDA and CDR2 SQIVND come from the germline V gene (reference sequence). The CDR3 length is 16 residues. The CDR3 DNA sequence: TGTGCCAGTAGTGTCGGACTAGCGATTTTACAAGAGACCCAGTACTTC. This encodes CASSVGLAILQETQYF.

This clone has just a few counts. The rearrangement links TRBV29-1 to TRBJ2-7; 8 positions agree with TRBD1. V was clipped by 7 bases and J by 3 bases; unmatched bases: 8. From germline, CDR1 is SQVTM and CDR2 ANQGSEA. CDR3 length equals 13 residues. CDR3 region: CSAIFGTGYEQYF. The CDR3, as DNA: TGCAGCGCCATCTTCGGGACAGGCTACGAGCAGTACTTC.

The chain employs TRBV19 and TRBJ2-1; possible D gene TRBD2, 6 bases. The germline CDR1 and CDR2 sequences are LNHDA and SQIVND (reference sequence). This CDR3 spans 13 amino acids. V gave up 6 bases and J gave up 7 bases, with 13 bases separating them. Here the CDR3 reads CASRTMGRNEQFF. The CDR3 DNA is TGTGCCAGTAGGACAATGGGGAGGAATGAGCAGTTCTTC.

This CDR3 reads CASSRGGNTDTQYF. CDR3 coding DNA: TGTGCCAGTAGTCGGGGGGGGAACACAGATACGCAGTATTTT. The genes are TRBV19 and TRBJ2-3; 8 nucleotides match TRBD2. This CDR3 region has 14 residues. Germline V gene lookup returns CDR1 LNHDA and CDR2 SQIVND (reference sequence). V was clipped by 5 bases and J by 2 bases; unmatched bases: 3.

This chain uses TRBV21-1 with TRBJ2-1; the table's D call of TRBD2 was not tested on the DNA. TRBV21-1 is recorded as a pseudogene. CDR3 length: 18 residues. The CDR3 DNA reads TGTGCCAGCAGCAAAGCAGGCGGAGCGGGAGGGTCCTACAATGAGCAGTTCTTC. It yields the protein CASSKAGGAGGSYNEQFF.

The rearrangement uses TRBV28 and TRBJ2-1; 10 bases align to TRBD2. CDR1 and CDR2 from the germline V gene are MDHEN and SYDVKM. After removal of 3 bases from V and 7 bases from J, the junction contained 15 bases not matched to a gene. The CDR3 length is 18 residues. In DNA form, the CDR3 reads TGTGCCAGCAGTTTTTACCCGTTGGTAGCGGGAGGTGGTAATGAGCAGTTCTTC. Protein product: CASSFYPLVAGGGNEQFF.

The CDR3 reads CASSLEGVHYEQYF. CDR3 DNA: TGCGCCAGCAGCTTGGAAGGAGTGCACTACGAGCAGTACTTC. This sequence joins TRBV5-1 and TRBJ2-7; D gene uncertain. The V end lost 0 bases, the J end lost 3 bases, and 10 bases lay between the germline ends. The CDR3 is made up of 14 amino acids. Germline loops: CDR1 SGHRS, CDR2 YFSETQ.

The chain joins TRBV4-1 to TRBJ2-3, with a possible D match to TRBD2 (6 bases). Trimming took 6 bases from V and 0 from J, leaving 19 bases between them. CDR1 and CDR2 from the germline V gene are MGHRA and YSYEKL. CDR3 length: 17 residues. Here the CDR3 DNA reads TGCGCCAGCAGGGGTCAGCGCGGGGAATCTAGCACAGATACGCAGTATTTT. As protein: CASRGQRGESSTDTQYF.

V gene TRBV6-6 combines with J gene TRBJ2-2, with D perhaps TRBD2 (5 bases). Germline V gene lookup returns CDR1 MNHNY and CDR2 SVGAGI (reference sequence). This CDR3 is built from 13 residues. Trimming took 7 bases from V and 6 from J, leaving 12 bases between them. Here the CDR3 DNA reads TGTGCCAGCAACCTAGCCAACGCCGGGGAGCTGTTTTTT. Its translation is CASNLANAGELFF.

This clone occurred a few times. The chain has TRBV4-1 and TRBJ2-3; 10 positions match TRBD2. The junction had 2 bases not matched to a gene; V was cut back by 2 bases and J by 3 bases. The CDR3 consists of 15 residues. Germline lookup yields CDR1 MGHRA and CDR2 YSYEKL. Here the CDR3 reads CASSQLAGVTDTQYF. The CDR3 region has the DNA TGCGCCAGCAGCCAACTAGCGGGAGTTACAGATACGCAGTATTTT.

The rearrangement links TRBV3-1 (or the pseudogene TRBV3-2) to TRBJ1-3; possibly TRBD1 for D (6 bases). V dropped 1 base and J dropped 4 bases, with 14 bases sitting between them. This CDR3 region has 16 residues. CDR1 and CDR2 from the germline V gene are LGHDT and YNNKEL (reference sequence). The CDR3, as DNA: TGTGCCAGCAGCCAAGTCCGCAGGGGCGCGGGAAACACCATATATTTT. It translates to CASSQVRRGAGNTIYF.

This clone appeared a few times. The chain links TRBV30 to TRBJ1-5; 9 bases map to TRBD1. Unmatched junction bases numbered 3, after V lost 2 bases and J lost 4 bases. This CDR3 has 14 amino acids. CDR1 GTSNPN and CDR2 SVGIG come from the germline V gene (reference sequence). The CDR3 here is CAWSPGTGNQPQHF. CDR3 DNA sequence: TGTGCCTGGAGTCCCGGGACAGGGAATCAGCCCCAGCATTTT.

The V gene is TRBV29-1, the J gene TRBJ2-7, with D tentatively TRBD2 (6 bases). Trimming removed 4 bases from V and 3 bases from J, with 7 bases in between. The CDR3 consists of 11 residues. The germline V gene has CDR1 SQVTM and CDR2 ANQGSEA. The CDR3 DNA reads as TGCAGCGTTGGGGGGGTCTACGAGCAGTACTTC. Translation gives CSVGGVYEQYF.

This clone showed up just a few times. This chain joins TRBV14 and TRBJ1-2, with 10 bases lining up with TRBD1. The CDR3 has 15 amino acids. The germline gives CDR1 SGHDN, CDR2 FVKESK. With 2 bases clipped from V and 2 bases from J, the junction kept 2 bases outside the gene matches. The CDR3: CASSQRTGGNYGYTF. The CDR3 region has the DNA TGTGCCAGCAGCCAACGGACAGGGGGGAACTATGGCTACACCTTC.

The chain employs TRBV6-5 and TRBJ2-3; 10 positions match TRBD2. The ends lost 7 bases at V and 13 bases at J; junction bases unmatched: 14. Germline-derived CDR1 and CDR2 are MNHEY and SVGAGI. The length of the CDR3 is 14 residues. The CDR3 loop reads CASTSQAQRGGEYF. The CDR3 DNA follows: TGTGCCAGCACCTCACAGGCCCAGCGGGGGGGCGAGTATTTT.

The rearrangement joins TRBV24-1 to TRBJ2-3; 13 positions agree with TRBD2. Germline V CDR1 and CDR2: KGHDR, SFDVKD. The CDR3 spans 17 residues. Unmatched junction bases numbered 5, after V lost 2 bases and J lost 4 bases. CDR3 bases: TGTGCCACCAGTGATTCGGGACTAGCGGGGTGGCCAGATACGCAGTATTTT. Encoded protein: CATSDSGLAGWPDTQYF.

The J gene is TRBJ2-1, the V gene TRBV5-1; D is possibly TRBD2 (5 bases). The CDR3 runs to 15 residues. V dropped 2 bases and J dropped 2 bases, with 11 bases sitting between them. Germline V lookup: CDR1 SGHRS, CDR2 YFSETQ. The CDR3 here is CASSLGGGTYNEQFF. The CDR3 DNA sequence: TGCGCCAGCAGCTTAGGAGGCGGTACCTACAATGAGCAGTTCTTC.

The CDR3 loop is CASTGTTGSPLHF. CDR3 coding DNA: TGTGCCAGTACGGGGACAACGGGATCACCCCTCCACTTT. The chain employs TRBV19 and TRBJ1-6; a possible D gene is TRBD1 (6 bases). CDR3 length: 13 amino acids. Germline CDR1 is LNHDA and CDR2 is SQIVND (reference sequence). Trimming left V 7 bases short and J 10 bases short, with 14 bases between.

This clone was seen once. The chain employs TRBV6-5 and TRBJ2-1; 9 bases align to TRBD2. The CDR3 has 12 residues. Losses at the gene ends were 5 bases for V and 9 bases for J; bases not matched to a gene: 2. In germline, CDR1 is MNHEY, CDR2 SVGAGI. The CDR3 DNA is TGTGCCAGCAGTAATAGCGGGGGTGAGCAGTTCTTC. It is translated as CASSNSGGEQFF.

This clone was counted once. This chain links TRBV3-1 (or the pseudogene TRBV3-2) with TRBJ1-5; 9 bases agree with TRBD1. The CDR3 consists of 15 residues. Germline V gives CDR1 LGHDT, CDR2 YNNKEL (reference sequence). Trimming took 4 bases from V and 4 from J; bases not matched to a gene: 5. The CDR3 DNA reads as TGTGCCAGCAGCCTTTCGGACAGGGGAAATCAGCCCCAGCATTTT. Protein product: CASSLSDRGNQPQHF.

The CDR3 here is CATRGTGEVSPLHF. CDR3 DNA: TGTGCCACCAGGGGGACAGGGGAAGTTTCACCCCTCCACTTT. This chain links TRBV15 with TRBJ1-6, with 10 positions matching TRBD1. The germline CDR1 and CDR2 sequences are LNHNV and YYDKDF (reference sequence). The CDR3 consists of 14 residues. Germline trimming cut 6 bases from V and 9 bases from J; bases unmatched to any gene: 5.

The gene calls are TRBV22-1 and TRBJ1-5; the tabulated D call, TRBD1, remains unverified against the DNA. TRBV22-1 is listed as a pseudogene. CDR3 size: 16 residues. CDR3 DNA sequence: TGTCCTGGGAGCGCACGTTTACAGGTGGGCAATCAGCCCCAGCATTTT. Its translation: CPGSARLQVGNQPQHF.

The chain joins TRBV30 to TRBJ1-5; 9 bases are shared with TRBD1. Trimming cost V 2 bases and J 2 bases; bases outside gene matches: 7. The CDR3 is made up of 16 amino acids. CDR1 GTSNPN and CDR2 SVGIG come from the germline V gene (reference sequence). Here the CDR3 reads CAWSPPDRGGNQPQHF. The CDR3 DNA follows: TGTGCCTGGAGTCCTCCGGACAGGGGAGGCAATCAGCCCCAGCATTTT.

The chain couples TRBV11-3 to TRBJ2-4; TRBD1 matches 9 bases. The CDR3 loop spans 17 amino acids. CDR1 SGHNT and CDR2 YENEEA come from the germline V gene. Trimming cost V 1 base and J 2 bases; bases outside gene matches: 6. The CDR3 is CASSLVLGTGPKNIQYF. CDR3 DNA sequence: TGTGCCAGCAGCTTAGTTCTTGGGACAGGGCCCAAAAACATTCAGTACTTC.

This clone was recorded a few times. The sample contains more than one DNA sequence encoding this CDR3. The chain couples TRBV3-1 (or the pseudogene TRBV3-2) to TRBJ2-1, with TRBD2 matching over 11 bases. The V gene end was trimmed by 4 bases and the J gene end by 4 bases; junction bases not matched to a gene: 3. CDR1 is LGHDT and CDR2 is YNNKEL in the germline V gene (reference sequence). The CDR3 runs 15 residues. CDR3 in DNA: TGTGCCAGCAGCCCGCTAGCGGGGGGTTACAATGAGCAGTTCTTC. It specifies CASSPLAGGYNEQFF.

The chain uses TRBV19 and TRBJ1-1; D perhaps matches TRBD1 (5 bases). The germline gives CDR1 LNHDA, CDR2 SQIVND (reference sequence). Trimming left V 4 bases short and J 5 bases short, with 14 bases between. This CDR3 has 14 residues. CDR3 region: CASSKLHPGTEAFF. The CDR3 DNA is TGTGCCAGTAGTAAACTCCATCCAGGGACTGAAGCTTTCTTT.